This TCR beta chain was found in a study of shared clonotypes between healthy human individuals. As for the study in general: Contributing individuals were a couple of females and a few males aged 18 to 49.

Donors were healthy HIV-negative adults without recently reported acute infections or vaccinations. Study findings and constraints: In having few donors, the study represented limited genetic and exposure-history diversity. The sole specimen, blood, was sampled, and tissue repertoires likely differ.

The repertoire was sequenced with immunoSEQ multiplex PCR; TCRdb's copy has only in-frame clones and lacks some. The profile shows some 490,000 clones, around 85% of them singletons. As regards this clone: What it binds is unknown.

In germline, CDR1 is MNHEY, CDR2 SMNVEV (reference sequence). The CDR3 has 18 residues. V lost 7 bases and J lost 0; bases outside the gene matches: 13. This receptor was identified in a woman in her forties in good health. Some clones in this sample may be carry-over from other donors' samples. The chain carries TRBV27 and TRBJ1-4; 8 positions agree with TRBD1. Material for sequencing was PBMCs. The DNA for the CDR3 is TGTGCCAGCAAACGCGGACAGGGTTCCTCTGCAACTAATGAAAAACTGTTTTTT. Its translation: CASKRGQGSSATNEKLFF.